Each of the 21 T cell receptor beta chains below was sequenced from the same sample in a study of blood T cell repertoires in COVID-19. Profiling relied on immunoSEQ multiplex PCR, and the TCRdb table lists in-frame clones only, not all of them. The sample carries 80,000 to 100,000 clones, less than 85% recorded once. What was sequenced was peripheral blood. These receptors originate from a man aged 65 to 85 with COVID-19, enrolled during active disease.

The rearrangement links TRBV7-2 to TRBJ2-5; D gene unclear. The germline V gene encodes CDR1 SGHTA and CDR2 FQGNSA. V dropped 3 bases and J dropped 2 bases, with 7 bases sitting between them. The CDR3 has 13 amino acids. Written as DNA, the CDR3 is TGTGCCAGCAGCTTTGGAGTACAAGAGACCCAGTACTTC. It specifies CASSFGVQETQYF.

CDR3 coding DNA: TGCAGCGGGACTAATGAGGCAGGGGGTAGGAATGGCTACACCTTC. It codes for CSGTNEAGGRNGYTF. V usage is TRBV29-1 and J usage is TRBJ1-2; 7 bases line up with TRBD1. From germline, CDR1 is SQVTM and CDR2 ANQGSEA. This CDR3 has 15 amino acids. V lost 7 bases to trimming and J lost 6 bases; unmatched junction nucleotides: 17.

This clone is a singleton in its sample. This sequence joins TRBV28 and TRBJ2-6, with D perhaps matching TRBD1 (6 bases). Germline V CDR1 and CDR2: MDHEN, SYDVKM. This CDR3 has 17 residues. V lost 2 bases to trimming and J lost 0 bases, with 11 bases between them. In nucleotides, the CDR3 is TGTGCCAGCAGTTTAGACAGGCCACTCTCTGGGGCCAACGTCCTGACTTTC. Protein product: CASSLDRPLSGANVLTF.

This clone turned up a few times. This chain links TRBV20-1 with TRBJ2-3, with D possibly matching TRBD2 (5 bases). Germline V gene lookup returns CDR1 DFQATT and CDR2 SNEGSKA (reference sequence). CDR3 length: 11 residues. Here the CDR3 DNA reads TGCAGCCGACCCGGGGTCCATACGCAGTATTTT. It codes for CSRPGVHTQYF.

This chain connects TRBV5-1 to TRBJ2-2; D is perhaps TRBD2 (7 bases). The CDR3 is 15 amino acids. In germline, CDR1 is SGHRS, CDR2 YFSETQ. The V end lost 7 bases, the J end lost 2 bases, and 15 bases lay between the germline ends. CDR3 region: CASRGSGTNTGELFF. CDR3 sequence (DNA): TGCGCCAGCCGTGGGAGCGGGACAAACACCGGGGAGCTGTTTTTT.

The chain has TRBV28 and TRBJ1-2; perhaps TRBD1 as D (6 bases). The V end was cut by 6 bases, the J end by 6 bases, with 14 bases between. CDR3 size: 13 residues. Germline CDR1 reads MDHEN; CDR2 reads SYDVKM. Here the CDR3 DNA reads TGTGCCAGCAGCTCAACAGGGAGCAATGGCTACACCTTC. Amino acids: CASSSTGSNGYTF.

This clone was detected only a few times. V is TRBV27 and J is TRBJ2-7; 7 bases are shared with TRBD2. J lost 0 bases, V lost 3 bases, and 8 bases had no gene match. Germline V gene sequence: CDR1 MNHEY, CDR2 SMNVEV (reference sequence). The CDR3 totals 16 residues. CDR3 sequence: CASSFSRGESSYEQYF. Written as DNA, the CDR3 is TGTGCCAGCAGTTTCTCCCGGGGGGAAAGCTCCTACGAGCAGTACTTC.

The J gene is TRBJ1-1, the V gene TRBV20-1; D is uncertain. From germline, CDR1 is DFQATT and CDR2 SNEGSKA (reference sequence). Trimming left V 3 bases short and J 5 bases short, with 10 bases between. The CDR3 extends over 12 amino acids. The CDR3 here is CSASKRETEAFF. CDR3 nucleotide sequence: TGCAGTGCTAGTAAGAGGGAAACTGAAGCTTTCTTT.

J is TRBJ2-3 and V is TRBV19; 8 nucleotides line up with TRBD1. The germline CDR1 and CDR2 sequences are LNHDA and SQIVND (reference sequence). The CDR3 is made up of 14 amino acids. V lost 6 bases and J lost 2; bases outside the gene matches: 4. The CDR3 is CASSLGQDTDTQYF. The CDR3 DNA reads TGTGCCAGTAGCCTGGGACAGGACACAGATACGCAGTATTTT.

The chain uses TRBV9 and TRBJ1-2; D is perhaps TRBD1 (5 bases). Germline V gene data show CDR1 as SGDLS and CDR2 as YYNGEE. V shed 0 bases and J shed 7 bases, with 10 bases lying between them. The CDR3 is 13 amino acids. CDR3 nucleotides: TGTGCCAGCAGCGTAGGAACAGGCTCTGGCTACACCTTC. Its protein is CASSVGTGSGYTF.

J is TRBJ1-1 and V is TRBV19; D gene unclear. V lost 2 bases, J lost 1 base, and 8 bases lay in between. This CDR3 contains 14 residues. Per germline, CDR1 LNHDA and CDR2 SQIVND (reference sequence). The CDR3 DNA reads TGTGCCAGTAGTATACCGGGAGAGAACACTGAAGCTTTCTTT. Translated, it gives CASSIPGENTEAFF.

This chain joins TRBV6-5 and TRBJ2-5, with D unclear. The germline V and J ends were trimmed by 7 bases and 0 bases, with 6 bases remaining between them. Germline CDR1 reads MNHEY; CDR2 reads SVGAGI. There are 12 residues in the CDR3. The CDR3 nucleotides are TGTGCCAGCATCCCCAACCAAGAGACCCAGTACTTC. Translation: CASIPNQETQYF.

This clone turned up a few times. The chain uses TRBV9 and TRBJ1-2; 7 bases match TRBD1. Germline V gene data show CDR1 as SGDLS and CDR2 as YYNGEE. V was clipped by 1 base and J by 13 bases; unmatched bases: 7. CDR3 size: 12 residues. DNA for the CDR3: TGTGCCAGCAGCGTAATTGACAGGGCAGTCACCTTC. Translated: CASSVIDRAVTF.

This chain connects TRBV3-1 (or the pseudogene TRBV3-2) to TRBJ1-2; no clear D. This CDR3 comprises 16 residues. Trimming removed 0 bases at V and 5 bases at J, with 16 bases between. CDR1 is LGHDT, CDR2 YNNKEL, per germline (reference sequence). CDR3 in amino acids: CASSQESRGAGYGYTF. CDR3 DNA sequence: TGTGCCAGCAGCCAAGAATCCCGGGGAGCGGGGTATGGCTACACCTTC.

This rearrangement joins TRBV28 to TRBJ2-1; no reliable D call. Trimming left V 6 bases short and J 6 bases short, with 15 bases between. Germline CDR1 and CDR2: MDHEN and SYDVKM. This CDR3 is 14 amino acids long. CDR3 bases: TGTGCCAGCAGAGAACGCCCCCGAGTCAATGAGCAGTTCTTC. Residues: CASRERPRVNEQFF.

CDR3 coding DNA: TGCGCCAGCAGAATACCGACAGGGAACACTGAAGCTTTCTTT. This encodes CASRIPTGNTEAFF. The V gene is TRBV10-2, the J gene TRBJ1-1; D might be TRBD1 (6 bases). The CDR3 spans 14 residues. CDR1 is WSHSY, CDR2 SAAADI, per germline. V dropped 6 bases and J dropped 1 base, with 12 bases sitting between them.

This clone was picked up a small number of times. The V and J genes are TRBV11-2 and TRBJ2-1; tentatively, D is TRBD2 (5 bases). This CDR3 region has 15 residues. Germline V lookup: CDR1 SGHAT, CDR2 FQNNGV. V shed 6 bases and J shed 3 bases, with 15 bases lying between them. This CDR3 reads CASRGETTLYNEQFF. The CDR3 region has the DNA TGTGCCAGCAGGGGAGAGACTACCCTCTACAATGAGCAGTTCTTC.

The genes are TRBV7-9 and TRBJ1-6; D might be TRBD1 (6 bases). V gave up 1 base and J gave up 8 bases, with 12 bases separating them. The CDR3 is 15 amino acids. Looked up from germline, CDR1 is SEHNR and CDR2 is FQNEAQ (reference sequence). The CDR3 protein is CASSLGRGAHSPLHF. In nucleotides, the CDR3 is TGTGCCAGCAGCTTAGGTCGGGGGGCTCATTCACCCCTCCACTTT.

V gene TRBV7-2 combines with J gene TRBJ2-3, with 8 bases identical to TRBD2. V gave up 5 bases and J gave up 4 bases; unmatched junction bases: 8. The CDR3 has 15 amino acids. Germline lookup yields CDR1 SGHTA and CDR2 FQGNSA. The CDR3 protein is CASSRYSGNADTQYF. In DNA form, the CDR3 reads TGTGCCAGCAGCCGCTATAGCGGGAACGCAGATACGCAGTATTTT.

The chain uses TRBV4-3 and TRBJ1-1; TRBD1 matches at 8 bases. The CDR3 totals 15 residues. V shed 1 base and J 5 bases; nucleotides not matched to a gene: 6. Germline V CDR1 and CDR2: LGHNA, YSLEER. CDR3 coding DNA: TGCGCCAGCAGCCAAGTCAGGGGGCTGTTGACTGAAGCTTTCTTT. Protein sequence: CASSQVRGLLTEAFF.

Only a few counts were recorded for this clone. The chain carries TRBV27 and TRBJ1-6, with a tentative D call TRBD1 (6 bases). The CDR3 is 15 residues long. V lost 3 bases and J lost 7, with 13 bases in between. From germline, CDR1 is MNHEY and CDR2 SMNVEV (reference sequence). CDR3 loop: CASSFDYRVNSPLHF. The CDR3 bases are TGTGCCAGCAGTTTTGATTACAGGGTGAATTCACCCCTCCACTTT.